The rows below give T cell receptor beta chains drawn from one sample of a study of metastatic and nonmetastatic thyroid tumors. TCRdb re-clonotyped the PCR reads through MiXCR. This sample carries around 10,000 clones, 9.5% to 15% of them seen once, and the ten largest clones take over 9.5%. The sequenced material came from blood. All receptors derive from a female donor with papillary thyroid cancer or a benign thyroid nodule (not recorded which). Some clones in this sample may be carry-over from other donors' samples. Each CDR3 is given without its conserved first and last residue.

>TRBJ1-3|TRBV4-1
ASSPSDRSGNTIY
>TRBJ2-1|TRBV7-9
ASSLASSPEQF
>TRBJ2-1|TRBV20-1
SARLAGENEQF
>TRBJ1-5|TRBV3-1
ASSPQGYSNQPQH
>TRBJ2-1|TRBV7-9
ASSLARLADYNEQF
>TRBJ2-5|TRBV11-2
ASSLGEGGAGEEETQY
>TRBJ1-1|TRBV7-9
ASSFSETVNTEAF
>TRBJ1-3|TRBV20-1
SARSTGGGNTIY
>TRBJ1-5|TRBV10-3
AISPSVVQANQPQH
>TRBJ1-3|TRBV3-1
ASSLGHLFSGNTIY
>TRBJ2-7|TRBV11-3
ASSLLAGYHEQY
>TRBJ1-4|TRBV2
ASRREESSGIEKLF
>TRBJ2-3|TRBV20-1
SGRALATDTQY
>TRBJ1-3|TRBV5-1
ASSLNSGNTIY
>TRBJ2-3|TRBV7-9
ASSLGGNSDTQY
>TRBJ1-5|TRBV11-1
ASSLMINQPQH
>TRBJ1-1|TRBV9
ASTMSPGLNTEAF
>TRBJ1-2|TRBV2
ASSSGRRSNYGYT
>TRBJ1-5|TRBV27
ASPPSRRGPQH
>TRBJ2-1|TRBV7-9
ASSYLLSGAYNEQF
>TRBJ1-1|TRBV7-9
ASSLWGKANTEAF